Listed below are T cell receptor beta chains from one sample, sequenced in a study of blood T cell repertoires in COVID-19. Assay: immunoSEQ multiplex PCR; the TCRdb copy retains only in-frame clones and omits some. Altogether around 46,000 clones are present, about three quarters being singletons, with the ten largest covering about 20%. The sample was peripheral blood. These receptor sequences come from a human donor with active or convalescent COVID-19. The donor label of this sample is uncertain. Each CDR3 is given with its conserved first and last residue. Fields, in order: CDR3 length, V gene, CDR3 protein.

16,TRBV4-3,CASSQFITSGRGEQFF
13,TRBV6-5,CASSYEGRGAQYF
14,TRBV27,CASMTDSYNSPLHF
14,TRBV2,CARAGTRGGNEQFF
15,TRBV5-8,CASSPQGARANVLTF
15,TRBV7-2,CASRRGTSHLYEQYF
15,TRBV7-8,CASSPGTDSTDTQYF
16,TRBV28,CASSLMSGSYNNEQFF
15,TRBV2,CASSERGTSYNEQFF
14,TRBV3-1/TRBV3-2,CASSQAGQNQPQHF
12,TRBV5-5,CASRGTEETQYF
12,TRBV9,CASRGQGETIYF
14,TRBV19,CASSLREGSEKLFF
17,TRBV7-8,CASSPSPPGLGWGELFF
15,TRBV7-2,CASSLGVAGGLAQYF
17,TRBV27,CASSPKNPGTDLRPQHF
13,TRBV13,CASRRQGTYGYTF
13,TRBV6-5,CASRTGTNSPLHF
15,TRBV24-1,CATSEVLADQETQYF
13,TRBV19,CASSMAGWREQYF
17,TRBV5-6,CASSLSAREGSWETQYF
14,TRBV6-2/TRBV6-3,CASSPESQKNIQYF
11,TRBV28,CASREIYGYTF
14,TRBV29-1,CSTRGGGSTDTQYF
14,TRBV4-2,CASSQGTSGRAQYF
16,TRBV11-3,CASSLAGTGMNYGYTF
16,TRBV15,CATSRDLGQGGEKLFF
15,TRBV3-1/TRBV3-2,CASSQPGQFNSPLHF
16,TRBV20-1,CSASQGGVSSYNEQFF
14,TRBV5-4,CASSWTSEDDTQYF
14,TRBV5-5,CASSFADTNTEAFF
14,TRBV7-3,CASSLGTGNSPLHF
14,TRBV29-1,CSVLTGGPVKWQFF
14,TRBV5-1,CASKEGEERRKLFF
16,TRBV28,CASSPGQGFRNEKLFF
17,TRBV28,CASYPPGQGAGNQPQHF
14,TRBV30,CAWPPEDSQEEQYF
17,TRBV5-1,CASSYRQGAAGANVLTF
12,TRBV5-1,CASSFGGNEQFF
15,TRBV11-2,CASSFPGQGDYGYTF
13,TRBV11-2,CASTPRGNTEAFF
14,TRBV5-4,CASSLGTESYEQYF
15,TRBV27,CASSLYRGSYNEQFF
14,TRBV18,CASSPGKSSYEQYF
17,TRBV29-1,CSVAVNREGGRNQPQHF
13,TRBV12-3/TRBV12-4,CASSGGTGQEQYF
15,TRBV25-1,CASSEDTGGHTEAFF
16,TRBV28,CASSLPLAASGDEQYF
16,TRBV7-8,CASSLGGLAGVYEQYF
13,TRBV7-3,CASGTGAHNEQFF
13,TRBV7-9,CASSLTGGYEQYF
16,TRBV6-2/TRBV6-3,CASSKSRQGRGGELFF
13,TRBV3-1/TRBV3-2,CASSRTGGTEAFF
11,TRBV6-1,CASSDRGTGHF
12,TRBV6-1,CASSEVIYEQYF
14,TRBV28,CASSLGTGLTEAFF
13,TRBV19,CASSPQDRDGYTF
15,TRBV20-1,CSASRAGITGGGYTF
14,TRBV9,CASSVGGDALRQYF